This TCR beta chain was sequenced during a study of cytomegalovirus exposure and HLA in healthy donors. Study results and caveats: Analysis was carried out at a later point, and it linked a missense DCLRE1C variant to TCR beta V- and J-gene trimming.

Primers included in the PCR were 60 Vbeta and 13 Jbeta primers. Libraries were prepared by immunoSEQ multiplex PCR; TCRdb keeps only in-frame clonotypes and omits some of them. Of roughly 150,000 clones in the sample, approximately 83% are singletons; the top ten hold 1.5%. CDR3 length: 14 residues. Deletions cut 0 bases from V and 4 bases from J, with 10 bases between. Per germline, CDR1 SGHNT and CDR2 YYREEE (reference sequence). With regard to this clone: The antigen is undetermined.

The chain recombines TRBV5-4 with TRBJ1-1, with D hard to call. The clonotype comes from a woman aged 18-35 years in good health and CMV-seronegative. Sequenced: PBMCs. The DNA for the CDR3 is TGTGCCAGCAGCTTGGACCGGGGATCCACTGAAGCTTTCTTT. Its translation: CASSLDRGSTEAFF.